A selection of T cell receptor beta chains follows, all from one sample in a study of technical replicates of blood from a few donors. The data were produced by immunoSEQ multiplex PCR, yet TCRdb's version contains in-frame clones alone and is incomplete. The data hold 85,000 or so clones, with 94% observed a single time. Source material: T cells isolated from PBMCs. These receptors originate from a human donor in good health. CDR3s include the opening cysteine and the closing phenylalanine or tryptophan. A D gene is named only where the DNA matches it firmly. Not every row has a clone size; where given, it reads once, few, many or a size class.

clone size,V gene,D gene,J gene,CDR3 protein,CDR3 DNA
NA,TRBV2,NA,TRBJ1-4,CASSKGLRGANEKLFF,TGTGCCAGCAGTAAGGGACTCAGAGGGGCTAATGAAAAACTGTTTTTT
NA,TRBV5-6,NA,TRBJ2-7,CASRGRWTASYEQYF,TGTGCCAGCAGGGGACGGTGGACAGCCTCCTACGAGCAGTACTTC
NA,TRBV5-1,NA,TRBJ1-2,CASKTAGAYGYTF,TGCGCCAGCAAGACAGCTGGGGCCTATGGCTACACCTTC
NA,TRBV2,TRBD1,TRBJ1-5,CASQGAGKPQHF,TGTGCCAGCCAGGGGGCCGGGAAGCCCCAGCATTTT
NA,TRBV6-5,TRBD1,TRBJ2-7,CASSYSQTDRVEQYF,TGTGCCAGCAGTTACTCCCAAACCGACAGGGTAGAGCAGTACTTC
NA,TRBV5-1,TRBD1,TRBJ2-5,CASSLGDRVGETQYF,TGCGCCAGCAGCTTGGGCGACAGGGTAGGAGAGACCCAGTACTTC
NA,TRBV4-1,TRBD1,TRBJ1-2,CASSQPGTGQGESYTF,TGCGCCAGCAGTCAACCCGGCACCGGACAGGGGGAGAGCTACACCTTC
NA,TRBV5-1,TRBD1,TRBJ1-2,CASSPGQGHPYGYTF,TGCGCCAGCAGCCCGGGACAGGGTCATCCCTATGGCTACACCTTC
once,TRBV27,NA,TRBJ2-6,CASSFGGSAGANVLTF,TGTGCCAGCAGTTTTGGGGGGTCGGCTGGGGCCAACGTCCTGACTTTC
NA,TRBV19,NA,TRBJ1-1,CASSRYMNTEAFF,TGTGCCAGTAGTAGATACATGAACACTGAAGCTTTCTTT
NA,TRBV28,TRBD1,TRBJ2-7,CASSPDRAAYEQYF,TGTGCCAGCAGCCCTGACAGGGCAGCCTACGAGCAGTACTTC
NA,TRBV30,NA,TRBJ1-6,CAWAGTNNSPLHF,TGTGCCTGGGCCGGGACAAATAATTCACCCCTCCACTTT
NA,TRBV15,TRBD1,TRBJ2-3,CATSTRTGGRSTDTQYF,TGTGCCACCAGCACTAGGACAGGGGGCAGGAGCACAGATACGCAGTATTTT
NA,TRBV7-6,NA,TRBJ2-1,CASSLVALQFF,TGTGCCAGCAGCTTAGTGGCCTTGCAGTTCTTC
NA,TRBV29-1,NA,TRBJ2-4,CSGEGAKNIQYF,TGCAGTGGCGAGGGAGCCAAAAACATTCAGTACTTC
NA,TRBV27,TRBD1,TRBJ1-1,CASKRQGMNTEAFF,TGTGCCAGCAAACGACAGGGCATGAACACTGAAGCTTTCTTT
NA,TRBV5-1,NA,TRBJ1-1,CASSLSGFTEAFF,TGCGCCAGCAGCTTGTCAGGGTTCACTGAAGCTTTCTTT
NA,TRBV15,TRBD1,TRBJ2-7,CATSLDRDQLYEQYF,TGTGCCACCAGCTTAGACAGGGATCAATTGTACGAGCAGTACTTC
NA,TRBV11-2,NA,TRBJ1-5,CASSLFSGQPQHF,TGTGCCAGCAGCTTATTCTCGGGACAGCCCCAGCATTTT
NA,TRBV7-9,NA,TRBJ1-1,CASSLTGDVTEAFF,TGTGCCAGCAGCTTAACGGGGGACGTCACTGAAGCTTTCTTT
NA,TRBV9,TRBD2,TRBJ2-3,CASSSQREQTDTQYF,TGTGCCAGCAGCTCCCAGCGGGAGCAGACAGATACGCAGTATTTT
once,TRBV5-4,TRBD1,TRBJ1-2,CASSRTDRGYGYTF,TGTGCCAGCAGCCGCACAGACAGGGGCTATGGCTACACCTTC
NA,TRBV9,TRBD2,TRBJ2-2,CASSAQLAGGGTGELFF,TGTGCCAGCAGCGCTCAGCTAGCGGGAGGAGGCACCGGGGAGCTGTTTTTT
NA,TRBV6-1,TRBD1,TRBJ1-1,CASSGGQGANTEAFF,TGTGCCAGCAGTGGCGGACAGGGTGCTAACACTGAAGCTTTCTTT
NA,TRBV27,TRBD1,TRBJ1-2,CASRHRDSVWTF,TGTGCCAGCAGACACCGGGACAGCGTATGGACCTTC
NA,TRBV6-5,NA,TRBJ2-1,CASSHNRDNEQFF,TGTGCCAGCAGCCATAACAGAGATAATGAGCAGTTCTTC
NA,TRBV20-1,NA,TRBJ2-5,CSASSPGIQYF,TGCAGTGCTAGCTCCCCGGGTATCCAGTACTTC
NA,TRBV6-5,TRBD1,TRBJ2-1,CASSKRQGRNEQFF,TGTGCCAGCAGTAAGAGACAGGGACGAAATGAGCAGTTCTTC